One and the same sample provided the 7 T cell receptor beta chains below, sequenced in a study of blood T cell repertoires in COVID-19. Clones were read by immunoSEQ multiplex PCR, and TCRdb kept only the in-frame ones, dropping some. This table holds about 43,000 clones, about 85% found once. The sample taken for sequencing was peripheral blood. All receptors derive from a woman older than 75 with acute or convalescent COVID-19.

Notes on this clone: Other DNA sequences in this sample translate to the same CDR3. V is TRBV5-1 and J is TRBJ2-5, with TRBD2 matching over 9 bases. The junction had 8 bases not matched to a gene; V was cut back by 0 bases and J by 5 bases. The germline gives CDR1 SGHRS, CDR2 YFSETQ. The length of the CDR3 is 16 residues. The CDR3 coding sequence is TGCGCCAGCAGCTTGGGTCGCGGGGGGGCAATGGAGACCCAGTACTTC. Protein product: CASSLGRGGAMETQYF.

The V call is TRBV4-2, the J call TRBJ1-4; no reliable D call. The V gene lost 3 bases and the J gene lost 0 bases, with 11 bases spanning the gap. The germline CDR1 and CDR2 sequences are LGHNA and YNFKEQ. The length of the CDR3 is 16 residues. The DNA of the CDR3 is TGTGCCAGCAGCCATTTCGACATTGCAACTAATGAAAAACTGTTTTTT. Translation: CASSHFDIATNEKLFF.

This clone was recorded once. The chain's CDR3 is CASSQSRDRNTGELFF. Written as DNA, the CDR3 is TGCGCCAGCAGCCAATCCCGGGACAGAAACACCGGGGAGCTGTTTTTT. The V call is TRBV4-1, the J call TRBJ2-2; 7 bases line up with TRBD1. J was trimmed by 2 bases and V by 2 bases; bases with no gene match: 5. Germline values: CDR1 MGHRA, CDR2 YSYEKL. The CDR3 loop spans 16 amino acids.

V and J are TRBV4-1 and TRBJ1-2; D gene uncertain. The CDR3 is 14 amino acids. Germline values: CDR1 MGHRA, CDR2 YSYEKL. The V gene lost 1 base and the J gene lost 3 bases, with 9 bases spanning the gap. The CDR3 is CASSQGSQDYGYTF. The CDR3 DNA follows: TGCGCCAGCAGCCAAGGCAGTCAGGACTATGGCTACACCTTC.

CDR3 nucleotides: TGTGCCAGTAGTATTCGGGGGGAAAATCAGCCCCAGCATTTT. It encodes CASSIRGENQPQHF. V and J are TRBV19 and TRBJ1-5; weak D call: TRBD1 (5 bases). Per germline, CDR1 LNHDA and CDR2 SQIVND (reference sequence). The CDR3 has 14 residues. Trimming left V 3 bases short and J 4 bases short, with 10 bases between.

This chain connects TRBV19 to TRBJ1-1, with D hard to call. There are 14 residues in the CDR3. Germline V gene lookup returns CDR1 LNHDA and CDR2 SQIVND (reference sequence). The ends were cut back, 3 bases at V and 1 base at J, with 9 bases in the middle. The CDR3 protein is CASSIRGRNTEAFF. In DNA form, the CDR3 reads TGTGCCAGTAGTATTCGGGGAAGGAACACTGAAGCTTTCTTT. The complete variable domain, with remaining parts taken from reference TRBV19 and TRBJ1-1, reads DGGITQSPKYLFRKEGQNVTLSCEQNLNHDAMYWYRQDPGQGLRLIYYSQIVNDFQKGDIAEGYSVSREKKESFPLTVTSAQKNPTAFYLCASSIRGRNTEAFFGQGTRLTVV.

The sample holds a few counts of this clone. The V call is TRBV6-5, the J call TRBJ2-7; 7 bases line up with TRBD1. Germline V gene lookup returns CDR1 MNHEY and CDR2 SVGAGI. V lost 6 bases and J lost 3; bases outside the gene matches: 5. The CDR3 extends over 13 amino acids. The CDR3 loop reads CASSRTGNYEQYF. CDR3 nucleotide sequence: TGTGCCAGCAGCCGGACAGGAAACTACGAGCAGTACTTC.